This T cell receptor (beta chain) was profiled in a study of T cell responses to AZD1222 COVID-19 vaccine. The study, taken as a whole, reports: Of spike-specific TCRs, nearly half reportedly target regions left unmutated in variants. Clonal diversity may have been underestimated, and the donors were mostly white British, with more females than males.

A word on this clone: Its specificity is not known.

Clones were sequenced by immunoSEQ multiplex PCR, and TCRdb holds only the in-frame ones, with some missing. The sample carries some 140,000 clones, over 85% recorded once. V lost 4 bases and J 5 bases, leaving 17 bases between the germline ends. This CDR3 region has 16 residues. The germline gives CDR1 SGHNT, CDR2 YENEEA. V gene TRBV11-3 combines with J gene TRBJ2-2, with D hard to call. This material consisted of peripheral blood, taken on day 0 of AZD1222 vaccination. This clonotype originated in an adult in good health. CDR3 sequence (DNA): TGTGCCAGCAGCTCTCCTTTACGGCGAGTGACCGGGGAGCTGTTTTTT. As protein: CASSSPLRRVTGELFF.